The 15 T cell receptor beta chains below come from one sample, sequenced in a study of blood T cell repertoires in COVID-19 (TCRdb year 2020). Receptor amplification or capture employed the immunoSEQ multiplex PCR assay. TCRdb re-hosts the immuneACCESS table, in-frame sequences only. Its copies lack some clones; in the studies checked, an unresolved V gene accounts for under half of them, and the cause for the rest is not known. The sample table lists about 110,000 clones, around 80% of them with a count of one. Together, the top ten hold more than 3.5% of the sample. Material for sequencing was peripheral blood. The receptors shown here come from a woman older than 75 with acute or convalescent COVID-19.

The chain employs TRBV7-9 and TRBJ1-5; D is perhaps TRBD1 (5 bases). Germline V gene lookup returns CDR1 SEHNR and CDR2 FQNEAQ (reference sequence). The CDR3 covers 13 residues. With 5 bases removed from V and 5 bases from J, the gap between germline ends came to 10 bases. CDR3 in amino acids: CASSTGTDQPQHF. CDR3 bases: TGTGCCAGCAGCACCGGGACTGATCAGCCCCAGCATTTT.

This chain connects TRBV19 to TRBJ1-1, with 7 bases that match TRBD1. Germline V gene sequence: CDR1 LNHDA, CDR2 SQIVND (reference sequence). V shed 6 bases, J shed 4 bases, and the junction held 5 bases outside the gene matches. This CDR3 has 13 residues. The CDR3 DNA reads TGTGCCAGTAGCCAGACAGGGACCACTGAAGCTTTCTTT. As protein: CASSQTGTTEAFF.

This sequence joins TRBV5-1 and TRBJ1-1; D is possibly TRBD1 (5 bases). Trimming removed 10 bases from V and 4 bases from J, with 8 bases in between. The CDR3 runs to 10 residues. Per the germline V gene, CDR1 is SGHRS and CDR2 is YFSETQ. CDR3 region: CARGGTEAFF. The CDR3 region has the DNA TGCGCCCGCGGGGGCACTGAAGCTTTCTTT.

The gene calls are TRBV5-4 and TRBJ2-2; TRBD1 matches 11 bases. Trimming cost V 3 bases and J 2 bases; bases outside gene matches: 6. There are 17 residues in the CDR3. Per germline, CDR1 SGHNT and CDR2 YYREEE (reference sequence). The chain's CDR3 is CASSWGTGGGNTGELFF. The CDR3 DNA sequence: TGTGCCAGCAGCTGGGGGACAGGGGGAGGAAACACCGGGGAGCTGTTTTTT.

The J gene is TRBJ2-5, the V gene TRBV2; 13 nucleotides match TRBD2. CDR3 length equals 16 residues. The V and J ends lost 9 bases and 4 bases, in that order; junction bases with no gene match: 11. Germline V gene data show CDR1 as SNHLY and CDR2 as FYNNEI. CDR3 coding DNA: TGTGCCAGTGACCCCTCGAGGACTAGCGGGGGAGAGACCCAGTACTTC. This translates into CASDPSRTSGGETQYF.

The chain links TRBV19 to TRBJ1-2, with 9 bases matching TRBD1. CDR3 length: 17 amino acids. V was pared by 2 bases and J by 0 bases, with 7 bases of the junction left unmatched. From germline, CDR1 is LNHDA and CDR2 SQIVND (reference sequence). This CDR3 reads CASSISNRGQANYGYTF. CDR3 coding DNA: TGTGCCAGTAGTATATCTAACAGGGGGCAGGCTAACTATGGCTACACCTTC.

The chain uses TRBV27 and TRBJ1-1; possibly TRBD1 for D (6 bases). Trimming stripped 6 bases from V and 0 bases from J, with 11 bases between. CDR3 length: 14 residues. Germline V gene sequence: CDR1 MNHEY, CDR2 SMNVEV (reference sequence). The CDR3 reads CASRMQGMNTEAFF. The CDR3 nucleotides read TGTGCCAGCAGAATGCAGGGGATGAACACTGAAGCTTTCTTT.

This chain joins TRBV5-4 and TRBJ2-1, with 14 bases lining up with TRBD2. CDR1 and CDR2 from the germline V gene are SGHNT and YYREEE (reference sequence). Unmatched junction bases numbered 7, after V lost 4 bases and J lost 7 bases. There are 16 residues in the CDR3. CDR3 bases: TGTGCCAGCAGCCCGACTAGCGGGAGGGCCGCAAATGAGCAGTTCTTC. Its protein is CASSPTSGRAANEQFF.

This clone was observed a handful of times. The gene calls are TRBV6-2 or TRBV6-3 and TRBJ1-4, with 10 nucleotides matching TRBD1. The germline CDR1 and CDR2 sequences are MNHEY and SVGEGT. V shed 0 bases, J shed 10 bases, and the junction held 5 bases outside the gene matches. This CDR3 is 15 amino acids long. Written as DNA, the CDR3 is TGTGCCAGCAGTTACTCGACCAGGACAGGGGGAAAACTGTTTTTT. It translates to CASSYSTRTGGKLFF.

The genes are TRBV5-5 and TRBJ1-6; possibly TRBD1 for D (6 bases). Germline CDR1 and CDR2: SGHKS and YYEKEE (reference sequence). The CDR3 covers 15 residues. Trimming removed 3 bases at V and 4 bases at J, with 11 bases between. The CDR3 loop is CASSSTGIYNSPLHF. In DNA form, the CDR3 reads TGTGCCAGCAGCTCAACAGGGATATATAATTCACCCCTCCACTTT. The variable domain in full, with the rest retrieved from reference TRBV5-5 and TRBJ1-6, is DAGVTQSPTHLIKTRGQQVTLRCSPISGHKSVSWYQQVLGQGPQFIFQYYEKEERGRGNFPDRFSARQFPNYSSELNVNALLLGDSALYLCASSSTGIYNSPLHFGNGTRLTVT.

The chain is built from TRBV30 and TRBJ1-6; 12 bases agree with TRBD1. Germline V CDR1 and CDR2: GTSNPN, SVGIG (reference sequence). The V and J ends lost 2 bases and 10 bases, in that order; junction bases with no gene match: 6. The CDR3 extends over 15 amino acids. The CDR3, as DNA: TGTGCCTGGAGTAGGGACAGGGGGCTTGGCTCACCCCTCCACTTT. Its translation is CAWSRDRGLGSPLHF.

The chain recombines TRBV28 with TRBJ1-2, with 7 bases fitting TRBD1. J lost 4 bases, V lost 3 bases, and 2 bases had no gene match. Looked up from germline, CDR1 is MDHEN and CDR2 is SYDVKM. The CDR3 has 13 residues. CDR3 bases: TGTGCCAGCAGTTTTTCAGGGGGCTATGGCTACACCTTC. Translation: CASSFSGGYGYTF.

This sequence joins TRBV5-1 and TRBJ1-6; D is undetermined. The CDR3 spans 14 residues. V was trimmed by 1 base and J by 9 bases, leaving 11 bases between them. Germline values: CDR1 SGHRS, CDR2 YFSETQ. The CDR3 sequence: CASSLSLRVSPLHF. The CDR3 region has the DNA TGCGCCAGCAGCTTGTCTTTGAGGGTTTCACCCCTCCACTTT.

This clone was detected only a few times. For the CDR3, the DNA is TGTGCTAGTGCCCGAGGGTACCGGGACACCTCTAACTATGGCTACACCTTC. This encodes CASARGYRDTSNYGYTF. The J gene is TRBJ1-2, the V gene TRBV12-5; weak D call: TRBD1 (6 bases). This CDR3 spans 17 amino acids. Trimming stripped 7 bases from V and 0 bases from J, with 21 bases between. Germline V gives CDR1 LGHNT, CDR2 FRNRAP.

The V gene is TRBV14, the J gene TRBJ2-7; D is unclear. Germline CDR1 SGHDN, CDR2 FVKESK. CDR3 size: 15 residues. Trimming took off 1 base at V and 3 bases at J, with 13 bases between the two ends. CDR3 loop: CASSQVYSRYYEQYF. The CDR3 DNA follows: TGTGCCAGCAGCCAAGTATACTCTAGATACTACGAGCAGTACTTC.